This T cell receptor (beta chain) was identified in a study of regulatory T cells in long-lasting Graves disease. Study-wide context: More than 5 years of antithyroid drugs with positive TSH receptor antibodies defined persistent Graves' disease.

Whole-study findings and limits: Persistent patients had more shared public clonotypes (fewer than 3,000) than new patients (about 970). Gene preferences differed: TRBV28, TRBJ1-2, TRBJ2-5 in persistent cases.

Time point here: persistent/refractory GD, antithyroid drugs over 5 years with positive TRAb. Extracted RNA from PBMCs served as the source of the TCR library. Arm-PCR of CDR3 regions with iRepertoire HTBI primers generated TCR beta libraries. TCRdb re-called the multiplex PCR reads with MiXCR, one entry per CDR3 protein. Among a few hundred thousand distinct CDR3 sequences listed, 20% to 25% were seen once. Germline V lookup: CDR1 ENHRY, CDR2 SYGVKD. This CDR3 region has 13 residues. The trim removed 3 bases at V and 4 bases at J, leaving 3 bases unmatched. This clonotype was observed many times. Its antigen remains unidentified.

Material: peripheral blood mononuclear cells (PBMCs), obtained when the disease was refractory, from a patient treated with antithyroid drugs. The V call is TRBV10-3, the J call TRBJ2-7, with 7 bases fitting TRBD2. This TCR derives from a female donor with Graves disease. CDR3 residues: CAISDLGGYEQYF. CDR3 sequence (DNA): TGTGCCATCAGTGACTTGGGGGGGTACGAGCAGTACTTC.